The rows below give T cell receptor beta chains drawn from one sample of a study of T cell repertoires in cytomegalovirus infection. Their antigen targets remain unknown. From the reads, TCRdb called clonotypes with MiXCR, one entry per CDR3 protein. The sample records about 920,000 distinct CDR3 sequences, 30% to 40% being singletons. Sample: cultured CD8+ T cells from PBMCs, taken from culture after CMV antigen stimulation. These receptors were obtained from a human donor in good health (CMV status not recorded). Some clones in this sample may be carry-over from other donors' samples. Each CDR3 is given with its conserved first and last residue. D genes are given only for firm matches. Clone size is stated in some rows and not others, as once, few, many or a class when expanded.

NA	few	16	TRBJ2-1	TRBV18	CASSPGQSGQYNEQFF	TGTGCCAGCTCCCCCGGACAAAGCGGTCAATACAATGAGCAGTTCTTC
NA	NA	16	TRBJ2-1	TRBV19	CASSIIGFSPYNEQFF	TGTGCCAGTAGTATAATTGGGTTCTCACCCTACAATGAGCAGTTCTTC
TRBD1	few	16	TRBJ2-1	TRBV20-1	CSARGFRDRGRWEQFF	TGCAGTGCTCGTGGATTCCGGGACAGGGGGCGTTGGGAGCAGTTCTTC
TRBD2	NA	13	TRBJ2-1	TRBV10-3	CANGLAASNEQFF	TGTGCCAACGGACTAGCTGCGTCCAATGAGCAGTTCTTC
NA	NA	11	TRBJ2-7	TRBV10-1	CASSEGDIEYF	TGCGCCAGCAGTGAAGGGGATATAGAATACTTC
NA	few	16	TRBJ1-3	TRBV27	CASSSGGQISGNTIYF	TGTGCCAGCAGCTCTGGAGGACAGATCTCTGGAAACACCATATATTTT
TRBD1	NA	16	TRBJ1-1	TRBV19	CASSAHRGRLVTEAFF	TGTGCCAGTAGTGCCCACAGGGGGCGCTTGGTCACTGAAGCTTTCTTT
TRBD1	NA	16	TRBJ2-7	TRBV6-5	CASRTGQGGPGYEQYF	TGTGCCAGCAGGACGGGACAGGGGGGTCCTGGCTACGAGCAGTACTTC
NA	NA	15	TRBJ2-6	TRBV10-3	CAISVWVSGANVLTF	TGTGCCATCAGTGTGTGGGTCTCTGGGGCCAACGTCCTGACTTTC
NA	NA	17	TRBJ1-5	TRBV12-3/TRBV12-4	CTSSSTAGGTHNQPQHF	TGTACCAGCAGTTCCACCGCCGGGGGAACCCACAATCAGCCCCAGCATTTT
TRBD2	few	16	TRBJ2-2	TRBV7-6	CASSFTSVEDTGELFF	TGTGCCAGCAGCTTTACTAGCGTTGAGGACACCGGGGAGCTGTTTTTT
TRBD2	NA	15	TRBJ2-1	TRBV2	CASRATSGGADEQFF	TGTGCCAGCAGAGCGACTAGCGGGGGGGCCGATGAGCAGTTCTTC
NA	few	15	TRBJ2-5	TRBV7-8	CASSLGRSGRETQYF	TGTGCCAGCAGCTTAGGGAGGTCGGGGCGAGAGACCCAGTACTTC
TRBD2	NA	18	TRBJ2-3	TRBV27	CASSFTVRAGGPGDTQYF	TGTGCCAGCAGTTTTACCGTGAGAGCGGGGGGTCCTGGGGATACGCAGTATTTT
NA	NA	16	TRBJ1-4	TRBV9	CASSVGGRIDNEKLFF	TGTGCCAGCAGCGTAGGGGGACGAATCGATAATGAAAAACTGTTTTTT
NA	NA	12	TRBJ2-5	TRBV6-6	CASSDRKETQYF	TGTGCCAGCAGTGACAGGAAAGAGACCCAGTACTTC
TRBD1	NA	14	TRBJ2-7	TRBV27	CASRTGGVSYEQYF	TGTGCCAGCAGAACAGGGGGCGTATCCTACGAGCAGTACTTC
TRBD2	NA	16	TRBJ2-3	TRBV6-2/TRBV6-3	CASRRPKAGGTDTQYF	TGTGCCAGCAGACGACCAAAAGCGGGGGGCACAGATACGCAGTATTTT
NA	few	16	TRBJ2-1	TRBV4-1	CASSQWETGGNDEQFF	TGCGCCAGCAGCCAATGGGAGACGGGCGGTAACGATGAGCAGTTCTTC
NA	many	16	TRBJ2-3	TRBV7-2	CASSAFLRPLTDTQYF	TGTGCCAGCAGCGCCTTCTTGCGACCGTTGACAGATACGCAGTATTTT
NA	many	15	TRBJ2-3	TRBV2	CASTPYRERTDTQYF	TGTGCCAGCACCCCTTACAGGGAACGCACAGATACGCAGTATTTT
NA	many	16	TRBJ1-2	TRBV7-8	CASSLRAQLDLYGYTF	TGTGCCAGCAGCTTAAGGGCTCAGCTTGATCTATATGGCTACACCTTC
TRBD1	few	14	TRBJ2-7	TRBV6-1	CASSEDRGTVEQYF	TGTGCCAGCAGTGAAGACAGGGGCACCGTCGAGCAGTACTTC
TRBD1	NA	15	TRBJ2-1	TRBV6-2/TRBV6-3	CASSPLDRGRDEQFF	TGTGCCAGCAGCCCGCTCGACAGGGGGCGGGATGAGCAGTTCTTC
NA	few	16	TRBJ2-3	TRBV24-1	CATSDLARSATDTQYF	TGTGCCACCAGTGATTTGGCGCGTTCAGCCACAGATACGCAGTATTTT
NA	few	12	TRBJ1-1	TRBV27	CASWSGATEAFF	TGTGCCAGCTGGTCGGGGGCCACTGAAGCTTTCTTT
TRBD1	NA	13	TRBJ2-4	TRBV3-1	CASRETGENIQYF	TGTGCCAGCAGGGAGACAGGGGAAAACATTCAGTACTTC
NA	many	16	TRBJ2-3	TRBV7-8	CASSRSTGASTDTQYF	TGTGCCAGCAGCCGATCCACGGGCGCTAGCACAGATACGCAGTATTTT
NA	NA	14	TRBJ1-4	TRBV5-6	CASSFGGFDEKLFF	TGTGCCAGCAGCTTCGGGGGGTTCGATGAAAAACTGTTTTTT
TRBD1	NA	15	TRBJ2-3	TRBV4-2	CASSQTRGSTDTQYF	TGTGCCAGCAGCCAAACCAGGGGGAGTACAGATACGCAGTATTTT
NA	few	13	TRBJ1-1	TRBV5-1	CASSPDSAEEAFF	TGCGCCAGCAGCCCGGACAGCGCCGAGGAAGCTTTCTTT
NA	NA	15	TRBJ2-3	TRBV7-2	CAQAGLVGGTDTQYF	TGTGCTCAGGCCGGGTTGGTGGGCGGCACAGATACGCAGTATTTT
NA	many	16	TRBJ2-1	TRBV7-2	CASSLDDSYFVPEQFF	TGTGCCAGCAGCTTAGATGACTCCTACTTCGTTCCTGAGCAGTTCTTC
NA	NA	16	TRBJ2-5	TRBV7-3	CASSLPSRALQETQYF	TGTGCCAGCAGCTTACCCTCGCGGGCACTTCAAGAGACCCAGTACTTC
NA	many	14	TRBJ2-1	TRBV11-2	CASSSPAGNNEQFF	TGTGCCAGCAGCTCTCCCGCCGGAAACAATGAGCAGTTCTTC
NA	few	13	TRBJ1-2	TRBV19	CASSVGTIYGYTF	TGTGCCAGTAGTGTTGGGACCATCTATGGCTACACCTTC
TRBD2	few	13	TRBJ2-2	TRBV7-2	CAGGTSGVGELFF	TGTGCCGGGGGGACTAGCGGGGTCGGGGAGCTGTTTTTT
TRBD1	few	17	TRBJ1-1	TRBV20-1	CSANPLQGTLGNTEAFF	TGCAGTGCTAACCCCCTACAGGGGACGCTTGGGAACACTGAAGCTTTCTTT
NA	few	14	TRBJ1-2	TRBV7-2	CASSLGIPAYGYTF	TGTGCCAGCAGCTTAGGTATCCCTGCTTATGGCTACACCTTC
TRBD1	NA	15	TRBJ2-1	TRBV25-1	CASSELTGDYNEQFF	TGTGCCAGCAGTGAATTAACAGGGGACTACAATGAGCAGTTCTTC
NA	NA	14	TRBJ2-3	TRBV3-1	CASSHGSRFDTQYF	TGTGCCAGCAGCCATGGATCCCGCTTTGACACGCAGTATTTT
NA	NA	15	TRBJ2-7	TRBV7-9	CASSSGTPSPYEQYF	TGTGCCAGCAGCTCCGGGACACCATCTCCCTACGAGCAGTACTTC
NA	few	16	TRBJ1-5	TRBV20-1	CSARDQVQRVVEAQHF	TGCAGTGCTAGAGATCAAGTCCAGAGGGTGGTCGAGGCCCAGCATTTT
NA	few	12	TRBJ1-5	TRBV6-2/TRBV6-3	CASSDRNQPQHF	TGTGCCAGCAGTGACAGAAATCAGCCCCAGCATTTT